The rows below give T cell receptor beta chains drawn from one sample of a study of PD-1 blockade in classical Hodgkin lymphoma. This table comes from immunoSEQ multiplex PCR, and its TCRdb copy is limited to in-frame clones, with some not included. The repertoire consists of about 22,000 clones, with 75% to 95% occurring once and the leading ten covering roughly 0.58%. The sample comprised CD4+ T cells from blood. These receptors were taken from a human donor with classical Hodgkin lymphoma. CDR3s include the opening cysteine and the closing phenylalanine or tryptophan. A D gene is named only where the DNA matches it firmly. Size is omitted from some rows. Given values are once, few, many or a class for expanded clones.

d_gene	v_gene	j_gene	len	abundance	CDR3aa	CDR3nt
.	TRBV5-5	TRBJ1-3	18	.	CASSLDPGPKSSGNTIYF	TGTGCCAGCAGCTTGGATCCAGGGCCTAAGAGCTCTGGAAACACCATATATTTT
TRBD1	TRBV6-1	TRBJ1-5	18	.	CASSETWTGGVGNQPQHF	TGTGCCAGCAGTGAAACCTGGACAGGGGGCGTTGGGAATCAGCCCCAGCATTTT
.	TRBV5-3	TRBJ1-3	17	.	CARSLDDRWSSGNTIYF	TGTGCCAGAAGCTTGGATGATCGGTGGAGCTCTGGAAACACCATATATTTT
.	TRBV6-1	TRBJ1-4	15	.	CASSETPGVNEKLFF	TGTGCCAGCAGTGAAACGCCAGGAGTTAATGAAAAACTGTTTTTT
.	TRBV25-1	TRBJ2-5	16	.	CASSEWGVTDQETQYF	TGTGCCAGCAGTGAATGGGGGGTGACTGATCAAGAGACCCAGTACTTC
.	TRBV7-2	TRBJ1-1	13	once	CASSLGLGQQAFF	TGTGCCAGCAGCTTAGGTCTGGGCCAGCAAGCTTTCTTT
.	TRBV5-1	TRBJ1-1	14	.	CASSNADMNTEAFF	TGCGCCAGCAGCAACGCGGACATGAACACTGAAGCTTTCTTT
TRBD2	TRBV30	TRBJ2-5	16	.	CAWSYSGLAYQETQYF	TGTGCCTGGAGTTATTCGGGACTAGCGTACCAAGAGACCCAGTACTTC
TRBD2	TRBV14	TRBJ2-1	15	.	CASSQGGGPYNEQFF	TGTGCCAGCAGCCAAGGCGGGGGGCCATACAATGAGCAGTTCTTC
.	TRBV7-8	TRBJ1-5	13	once	CASSLATDQPQHF	TGTGCCAGCAGCTTAGCAACAGATCAGCCCCAGCATTTT
TRBD2	TRBV10-3	TRBJ2-3	18	.	CAISEGAGGPFGTDTQYF	TGTGCCATCAGTGAAGGAGCGGGGGGGCCTTTTGGCACAGATACGCAGTATTTT
.	TRBV18	TRBJ2-7	16	.	CASSPPGGALSYEQYF	TGTGCCAGCTCTCCTCCGGGTGGGGCCCTCTCCTACGAGCAGTACTTC
TRBD1	TRBV19	TRBJ2-2	15	.	CASSDRGVNTGELFF	TGTGCCAGTAGTGACAGGGGCGTGAACACCGGGGAGCTGTTTTTT
.	TRBV7-2	TRBJ2-7	13	.	CASSIGQIYEQYF	TGTGCCAGCAGCATAGGACAAATCTACGAGCAGTACTTC
.	TRBV7-9	TRBJ2-5	14	.	CASSLVLSQETQYF	TGTGCCAGCAGCTTAGTCCTCAGCCAAGAGACCCAGTACTTC
TRBD1	TRBV6-1	TRBJ1-4	17	.	CASSEGTGGATNEKLFF	TGTGCCAGCAGTGAAGGAACAGGGGGGGCAACTAATGAAAAACTGTTTTTT
.	TRBV5-1	TRBJ2-3	15	.	CASSIFNLNTDTQYF	TGCGCCAGCAGCATCTTCAATTTAAACACAGATACGCAGTATTTT
TRBD2	TRBV28	TRBJ2-5	15	.	CASSFGGGTSQTQYF	TGTGCCAGCAGTTTCGGCGGGGGGACCTCGCAGACCCAGTACTTC
TRBD1	TRBV4-1	TRBJ1-2	14	.	CASSQPGTGGGYTF	TGCGCCAGCAGCCAACCAGGGACAGGGGGTGGCTACACCTTC
.	TRBV6-1	TRBJ2-2	13	.	CASSERRPGELFF	TGTGCCAGCAGTGAAAGGCGGCCCGGGGAGCTGTTTTTT
TRBD1	TRBV5-1	TRBJ1-2	14	.	CASSLGTGVNGYTF	TGTGCCAGCAGCTTGGGGACAGGGGTAAATGGCTACACCTTC
TRBD1	TRBV25-1	TRBJ2-2	15	.	CASSRQGASTGELFF	TGTGCCAGCAGTCGACAGGGGGCCTCGACCGGGGAGCTGTTTTTT
.	TRBV5-8	TRBJ1-5	16	once	CASSSRTRRSNQPQHF	TGTGCCAGCAGCTCGAGGACCCGGCGGAGCAATCAGCCCCAGCATTTT
.	TRBV7-2	TRBJ2-2	14	.	CASSLVRGPGELFF	TGTGCCAGCAGCTTAGTTCGGGGCCCCGGGGAGCTGTTTTTT
TRBD2	TRBV10-3	TRBJ2-3	15	.	CAISGTSGGADTQYF	TGTGCCATCAGTGGGACTAGCGGGGGCGCAGATACGCAGTATTTT
TRBD2	TRBV5-8	TRBJ2-3	17	.	CASSLGLAGGLTDTQYF	TGTGCCAGCAGCTTGGGCCTAGCGGGGGGCCTCACAGATACGCAGTATTTT
TRBD1	TRBV6-6	TRBJ2-7	14	.	CASSSGTGSYEQYF	TGTGCCAGCAGTTCCGGGACAGGGTCCTACGAGCAGTACTTC
.	TRBV11-2	TRBJ1-1	13	.	CASSLELNTEAFF	TGTGCCAGCAGCTTAGAACTGAACACTGAAGCTTTCTTT
.	TRBV28	TRBJ2-5	15	.	CASSLSQSFRETQYF	TGTGCCAGCAGTCTAAGCCAGTCGTTCCGGGAGACCCAGTACTTC
.	TRBV6-1	TRBJ1-5	13	.	CASSDAGGQPQHF	TGTGCCAGCAGTGATGCGGGGGGTCAGCCCCAGCATTTT
.	TRBV11-2	TRBJ1-4	16	once	CASSLKTWGRNEKLFF	TGTGCCAGCAGCCTCAAAACGTGGGGTAGGAATGAAAAACTGTTTTTT
TRBD1	TRBV5-6	TRBJ1-5	15	.	CASSAWTGVIQPQHF	TGTGCCAGCAGCGCCTGGACAGGGGTAATTCAGCCCCAGCATTTT
.	TRBV28	TRBJ2-3	15	.	CASSLYTARTDTQYF	TGTGCCAGCAGTTTATATACAGCCCGCACAGATACGCAGTATTTT
.	TRBV7-2	TRBJ1-1	14	.	CASSLAQGAIEAFF	TGTGCCAGCAGCTTAGCCCAGGGCGCTATTGAAGCTTTCTTT
.	TRBV6-5	TRBJ1-5	13	.	CASSYALDQPQHF	TGTGCCAGCAGTTACGCTCTCGATCAGCCCCAGCATTTT
TRBD1	TRBV11-2	TRBJ2-1	16	.	CASSLDRIQGIDEQFF	TGTGCCAGCAGCTTAGATCGAATACAGGGGATCGATGAGCAGTTCTTC
.	TRBV18	TRBJ2-3	12	.	CASSETTDTQYF	TGTGCCAGCTCCGAGACCACAGATACGCAGTATTTT
TRBD2	TRBV28	TRBJ2-3	15	.	CASSLREPFTDTQYF	TGTGCCAGCAGTTTGCGGGAGCCCTTCACAGATACGCAGTATTTT
TRBD1	TRBV25-1	TRBJ1-4	15	.	CASSPGTGRDEKLFF	TGTGCCAGCAGTCCTGGGACAGGGAGGGACGAAAAACTGTTTTTT
.	TRBV23-1	TRBJ2-5	17	.	CASSPPEAGWTKETQYF	TGCGCCAGCAGTCCCCCCGAGGCAGGGTGGACCAAAGAGACCCAGTACTTC
TRBD1	TRBV19	TRBJ1-1	15	.	CASSPHRGRGTEAFF	TGTGCCAGTAGTCCTCACAGGGGGCGGGGGACTGAAGCTTTCTTT
.	TRBV28	TRBJ1-2	14	.	CASTRQDPNYGYTF	TGTGCCAGCACCAGACAGGACCCCAACTATGGCTACACCTTC
.	TRBV5-1	TRBJ2-2	13	.	CASRRESTGELFF	TGCGCCAGCAGACGGGAGAGTACCGGGGAGCTGTTTTTT
TRBD2	TRBV5-4	TRBJ2-1	13	.	CASSPARGYEQFF	TGTGCCAGCAGCCCCGCGCGGGGGTATGAGCAGTTCTTC
TRBD2	TRBV5-4	TRBJ2-5	16	.	CASSLSPSGDRETQYF	TGTGCCAGCAGCTTGTCCCCTAGCGGGGACCGGGAGACCCAGTACTTC
.	TRBV28	TRBJ2-7	11	once	CASTGNYEQYF	TGTGCCAGCACGGGGAACTACGAGCAGTACTTC
.	TRBV11-3	TRBJ2-2	14	.	CASSSRSNTGELFF	TGTGCCAGCAGCTCCCGGTCGAACACCGGGGAGCTGTTTTTT
.	TRBV7-8	TRBJ2-2	14	.	CASSLAENTGELFF	TGTGCCAGCAGCTTAGCGGAGAACACCGGGGAGCTGTTTTTT
.	TRBV9	TRBJ2-3	15	.	CASSPGGLQTDTQYF	TGTGCCAGCAGCCCCGGTGGCCTACAAACAGATACGCAGTATTTT
.	TRBV19	TRBJ1-6	15	few	CASSPLQGSSSPLHF	TGTGCCAGTAGCCCCCTACAGGGATCAAGTTCACCCCTCCACTTT